There are a few counts of the clone carrying this TCR beta chain. This sample is drawn from a study of CD8+CD57+ T cells in acquired aplastic anemia. Unmatched junction bases numbered 6, after V lost 0 bases and J lost 6 bases. The germline V gene has CDR1 ENHRY and CDR2 SYGVKD. The CDR3 sequence is 15 residues long. For sequencing, patients were chosen who had shown expansion of CD8+CD57+ cells by flow cytometry. Profiles of TCR beta VDJ and CDR3 were generated from a genomic DNA template. Each CDR3 protein gets one entry after TCRdb re-called the reads with MiXCR. The sample gives approximately 80,000 distinct CDR3 sequences, roughly two thirds of which show up once; around 80% is in the top ten.

The V and J genes are TRBV10-3 and TRBJ2-7, with 9 bases aligning to TRBD1. This receptor was obtained from a human donor with aplastic anemia. The sample was sorted CD4+, CD8+, or CD8+CD57+ T cells (not recorded which) from PBMCs. CDR3 amino acids: CAISESRDRVSEQYF. The CDR3 DNA sequence: TGTGCCATCAGTGAGTCCCGGGACAGGGTCAGCGAGCAGTACTTC.